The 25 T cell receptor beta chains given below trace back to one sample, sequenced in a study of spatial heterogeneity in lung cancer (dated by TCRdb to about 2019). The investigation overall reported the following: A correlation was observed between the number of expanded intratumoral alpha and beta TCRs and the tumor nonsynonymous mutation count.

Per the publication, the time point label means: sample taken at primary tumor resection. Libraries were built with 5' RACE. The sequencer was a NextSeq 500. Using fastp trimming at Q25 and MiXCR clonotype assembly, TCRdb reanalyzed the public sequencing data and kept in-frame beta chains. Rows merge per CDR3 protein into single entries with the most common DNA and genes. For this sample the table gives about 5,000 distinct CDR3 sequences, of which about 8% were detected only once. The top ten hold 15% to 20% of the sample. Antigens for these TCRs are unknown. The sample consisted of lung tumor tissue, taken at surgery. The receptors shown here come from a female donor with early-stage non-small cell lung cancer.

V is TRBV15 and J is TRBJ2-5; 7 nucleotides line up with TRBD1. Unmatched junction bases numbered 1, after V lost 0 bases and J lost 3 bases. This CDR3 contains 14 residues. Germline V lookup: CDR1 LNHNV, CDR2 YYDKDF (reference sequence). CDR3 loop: CATSRDGTEETQYF. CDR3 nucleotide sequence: TGTGCCACCAGCAGAGATGGGACAGAAGAGACCCAGTACTTC.

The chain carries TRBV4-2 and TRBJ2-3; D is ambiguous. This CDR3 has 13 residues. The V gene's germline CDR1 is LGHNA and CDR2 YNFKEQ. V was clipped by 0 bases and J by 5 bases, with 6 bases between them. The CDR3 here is CASSQEFRDTQYF. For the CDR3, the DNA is TGTGCCAGCAGCCAAGAGTTCAGAGATACGCAGTATTTT.

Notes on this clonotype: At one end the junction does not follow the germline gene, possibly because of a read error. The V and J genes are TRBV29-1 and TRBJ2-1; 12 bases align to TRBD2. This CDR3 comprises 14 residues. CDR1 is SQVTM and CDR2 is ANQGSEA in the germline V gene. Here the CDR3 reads CSAKLAGGGNGQFF. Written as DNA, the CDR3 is TGCAGCGCCAAACTAGCGGGAGGAGGCAATGGGCAGTTCTTC.

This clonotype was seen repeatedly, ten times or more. The CDR3 is CASSYGFNEQFF. The CDR3 nucleotides are TGTGCCAGCAGCTACGGGTTCAATGAGCAGTTCTTC. The V gene is TRBV27, the J gene TRBJ2-1; D is undetermined. The ends were cut back, 6 bases at V and 6 bases at J, with 9 bases in the middle. The CDR3 totals 12 residues. Germline lookup yields CDR1 MNHEY and CDR2 SMNVEV (reference sequence).

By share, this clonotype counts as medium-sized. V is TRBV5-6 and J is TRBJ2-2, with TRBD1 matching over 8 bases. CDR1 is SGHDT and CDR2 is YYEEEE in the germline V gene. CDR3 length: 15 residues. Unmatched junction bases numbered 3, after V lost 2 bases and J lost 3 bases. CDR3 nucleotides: TGTGCCAGCAGCTTCCAGGGGGCCTACACCGGGGAGCTGTTTTTT. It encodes CASSFQGAYTGELFF.

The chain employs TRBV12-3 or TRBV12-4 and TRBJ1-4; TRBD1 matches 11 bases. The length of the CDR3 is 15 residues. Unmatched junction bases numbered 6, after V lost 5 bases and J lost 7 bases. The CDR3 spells CASSLPGTGGEKLFF. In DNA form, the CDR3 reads TGTGCCAGCAGTCTCCCAGGGACAGGGGGTGAAAAACTGTTTTTT.

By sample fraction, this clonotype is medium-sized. CDR3 bases: TGTGCCATCAGTGAGTTATCATCGGGAGGGCCGCTATACAATGAGCAGTTCTTC. Protein product: CAISELSSGGPLYNEQFF. V is TRBV10-3 and J is TRBJ2-1, with 8 positions matching TRBD2. Germline-derived CDR1 and CDR2 are ENHRY and SYGVKD. There are 18 residues in the CDR3. V was clipped by 1 base and J by 4 bases; unmatched bases: 12.

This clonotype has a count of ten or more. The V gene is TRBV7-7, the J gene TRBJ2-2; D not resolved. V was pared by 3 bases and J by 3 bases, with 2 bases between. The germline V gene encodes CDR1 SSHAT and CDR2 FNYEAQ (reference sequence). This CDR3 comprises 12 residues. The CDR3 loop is CASSFHTGELFF. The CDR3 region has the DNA TGTGCCAGCAGCTTCCACACCGGGGAGCTGTTTTTT.

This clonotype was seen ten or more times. Here the CDR3 DNA reads TGTGCCATCAGTGGGGACATTAACTATGGCTACACCTTC. Translated, it gives CAISGDINYGYTF. The V and J genes are TRBV10-3 and TRBJ1-2; D possibly corresponds to TRBD1 (6 bases). V lost 4 bases, J lost 1 base, and 7 bases lay in between. CDR3 length: 13 residues. Germline CDR1 is ENHRY and CDR2 is SYGVKD.

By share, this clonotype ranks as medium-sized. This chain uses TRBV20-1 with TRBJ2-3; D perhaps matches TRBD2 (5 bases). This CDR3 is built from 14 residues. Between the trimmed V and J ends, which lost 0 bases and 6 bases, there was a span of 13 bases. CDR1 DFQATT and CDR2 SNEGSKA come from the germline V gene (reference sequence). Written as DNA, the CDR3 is TGCAGTGCTAGAGACCAGAGGACTGTGGATACGCAGTATTTT. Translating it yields CSARDQRTVDTQYF.

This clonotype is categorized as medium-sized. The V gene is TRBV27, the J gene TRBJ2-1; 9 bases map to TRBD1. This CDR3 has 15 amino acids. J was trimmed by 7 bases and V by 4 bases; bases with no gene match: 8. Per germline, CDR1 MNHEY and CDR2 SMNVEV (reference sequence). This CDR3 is CASSSGQGRRNEQFF. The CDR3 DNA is TGTGCCAGCAGTTCGGGACAGGGTCGTAGAAATGAGCAGTTCTTC.

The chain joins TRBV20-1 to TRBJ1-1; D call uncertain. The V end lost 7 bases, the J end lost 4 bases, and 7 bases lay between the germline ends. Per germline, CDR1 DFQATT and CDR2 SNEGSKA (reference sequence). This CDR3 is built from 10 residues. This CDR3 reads CSVTGTEAFF. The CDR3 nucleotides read TGCAGTGTCACGGGCACTGAAGCTTTCTTT.

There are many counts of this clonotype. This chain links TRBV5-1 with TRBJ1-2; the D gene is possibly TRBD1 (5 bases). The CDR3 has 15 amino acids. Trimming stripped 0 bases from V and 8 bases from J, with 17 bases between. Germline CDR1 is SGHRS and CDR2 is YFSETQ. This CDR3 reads CASSLEGRMGSGYTF. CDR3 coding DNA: TGCGCCAGCAGCTTGGAGGGGAGAATGGGATCAGGCTACACCTTC.

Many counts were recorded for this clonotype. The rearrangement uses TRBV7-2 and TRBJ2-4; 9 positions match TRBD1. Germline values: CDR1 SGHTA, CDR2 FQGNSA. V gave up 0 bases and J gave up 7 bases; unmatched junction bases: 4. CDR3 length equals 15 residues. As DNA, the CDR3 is TGTGCCAGCAGCTTAGCGCTAGGACAGGGGAACATTCAGTACTTC. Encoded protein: CASSLALGQGNIQYF.

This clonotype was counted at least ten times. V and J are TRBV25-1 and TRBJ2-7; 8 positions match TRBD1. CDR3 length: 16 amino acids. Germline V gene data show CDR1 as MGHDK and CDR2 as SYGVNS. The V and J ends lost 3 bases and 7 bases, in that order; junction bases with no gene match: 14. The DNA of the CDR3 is TGTGCCAGCAGTGATCCCATGACAGGGGACTCTGGGGAGCAGTACTTC. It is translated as CASSDPMTGDSGEQYF.

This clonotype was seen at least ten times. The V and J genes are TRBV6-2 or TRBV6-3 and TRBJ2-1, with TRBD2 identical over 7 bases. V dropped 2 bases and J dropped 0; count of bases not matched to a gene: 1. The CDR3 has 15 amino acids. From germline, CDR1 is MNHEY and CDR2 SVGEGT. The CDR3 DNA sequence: TGTGCCAGCAGTTACGCTAGCGGCTCCTACAATGAGCAGTTCTTC. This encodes CASSYASGSYNEQFF.

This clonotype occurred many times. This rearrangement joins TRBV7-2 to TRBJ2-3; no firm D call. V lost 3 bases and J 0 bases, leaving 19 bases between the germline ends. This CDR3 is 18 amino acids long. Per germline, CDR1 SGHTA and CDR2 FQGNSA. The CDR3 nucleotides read TGTGCCAGCAGCTTTTTATTGGGGTCGAAACCAAGCACAGATACGCAGTATTTT. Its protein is CASSFLLGSKPSTDTQYF.

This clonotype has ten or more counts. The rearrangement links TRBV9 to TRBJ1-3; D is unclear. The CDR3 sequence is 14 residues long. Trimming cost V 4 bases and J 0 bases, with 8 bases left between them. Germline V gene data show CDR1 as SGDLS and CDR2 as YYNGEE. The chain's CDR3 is CASSPRSSGNTIYF. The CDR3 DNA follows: TGTGCCAGCAGCCCAAGGAGCTCTGGAAACACCATATATTTT.

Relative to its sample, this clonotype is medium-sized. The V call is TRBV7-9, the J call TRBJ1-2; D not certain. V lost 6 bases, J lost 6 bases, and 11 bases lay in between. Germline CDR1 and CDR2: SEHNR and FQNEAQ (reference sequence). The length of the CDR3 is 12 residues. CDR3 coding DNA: TGTGCCAGCAGTAAGTTGGACCATGGCTACACCTTC. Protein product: CASSKLDHGYTF. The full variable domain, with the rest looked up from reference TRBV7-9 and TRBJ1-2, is DTGVSQNPRHKITKRGQNVTFRCDPISEHNRLYWYRQTLGQGPEFLTYFQNEAQLEKSRLLSDRFSAERPKGSFSTLEIQRTEQGDSAMYLCASSKLDHGYTFGSGTRLTVV.

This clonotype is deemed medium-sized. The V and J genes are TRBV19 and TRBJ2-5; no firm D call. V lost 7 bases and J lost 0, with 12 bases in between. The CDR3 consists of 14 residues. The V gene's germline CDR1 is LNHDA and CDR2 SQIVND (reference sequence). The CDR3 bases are TGTGCCAGTACCACAATCCGTTACCAAGAGACCCAGTACTTC. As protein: CASTTIRYQETQYF.

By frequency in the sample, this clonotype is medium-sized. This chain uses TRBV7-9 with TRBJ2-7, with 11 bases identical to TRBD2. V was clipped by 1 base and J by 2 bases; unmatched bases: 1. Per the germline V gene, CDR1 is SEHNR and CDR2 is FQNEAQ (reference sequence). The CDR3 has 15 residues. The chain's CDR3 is CASSLVSGRAYEQYF. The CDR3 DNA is TGTGCCAGCAGCTTAGTTAGCGGGAGGGCCTACGAGCAGTACTTC.

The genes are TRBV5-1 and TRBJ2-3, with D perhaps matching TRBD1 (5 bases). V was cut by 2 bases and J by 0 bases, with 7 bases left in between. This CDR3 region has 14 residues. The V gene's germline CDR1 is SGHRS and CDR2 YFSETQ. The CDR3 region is CASSFGQSTDTQYF. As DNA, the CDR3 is TGCGCCAGCAGCTTCGGACAAAGCACAGATACGCAGTATTTT.

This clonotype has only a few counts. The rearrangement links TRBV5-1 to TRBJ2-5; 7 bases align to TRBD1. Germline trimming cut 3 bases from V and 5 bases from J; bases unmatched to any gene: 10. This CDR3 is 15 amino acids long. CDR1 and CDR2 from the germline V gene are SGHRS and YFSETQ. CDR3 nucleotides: TGCGCCAGCAGCTACCAGACAGGGTTTGAGGAGACCCAGTACTTC. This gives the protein CASSYQTGFEETQYF.

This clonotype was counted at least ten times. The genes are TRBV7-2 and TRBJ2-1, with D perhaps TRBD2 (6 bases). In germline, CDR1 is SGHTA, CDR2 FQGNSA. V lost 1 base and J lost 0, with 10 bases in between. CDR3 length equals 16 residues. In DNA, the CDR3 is TGTGCCAGCAGCTTAGTACGGGGGAGCTCCTACAATGAGCAGTTCTTC. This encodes CASSLVRGSSYNEQFF.

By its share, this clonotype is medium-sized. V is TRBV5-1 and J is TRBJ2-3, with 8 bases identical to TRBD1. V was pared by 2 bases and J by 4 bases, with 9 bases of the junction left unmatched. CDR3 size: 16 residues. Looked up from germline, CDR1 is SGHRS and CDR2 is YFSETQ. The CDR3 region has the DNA TGCGCCAGCAGCTTTCGGGACAGGCCACCTTCAGATACGCAGTATTTT. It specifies CASSFRDRPPSDTQYF.